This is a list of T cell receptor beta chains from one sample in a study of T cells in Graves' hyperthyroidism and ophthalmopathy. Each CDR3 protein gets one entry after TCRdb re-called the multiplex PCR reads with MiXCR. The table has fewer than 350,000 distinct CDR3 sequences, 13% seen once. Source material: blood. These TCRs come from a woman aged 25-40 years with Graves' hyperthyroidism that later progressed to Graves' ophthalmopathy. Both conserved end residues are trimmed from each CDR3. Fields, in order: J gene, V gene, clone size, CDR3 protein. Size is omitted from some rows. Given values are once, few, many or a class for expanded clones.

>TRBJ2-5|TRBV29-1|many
SVEDMAGVGQETQY
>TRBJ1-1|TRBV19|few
ASGQGTEAF
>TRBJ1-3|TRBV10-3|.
AISEGKGSLSGNTIY
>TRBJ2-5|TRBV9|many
ASGGGLSQETQY
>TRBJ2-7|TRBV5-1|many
ASSLGLRGSYEQY
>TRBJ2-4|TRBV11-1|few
ASSPPGAGGINIQY
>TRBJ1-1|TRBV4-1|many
ASSQVGSAEAF
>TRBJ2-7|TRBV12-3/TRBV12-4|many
ASSLDYYEQY
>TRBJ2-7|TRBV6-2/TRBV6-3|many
ASSYSPGDHRIVNEQY
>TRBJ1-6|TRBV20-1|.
SARVEYGYNSPLH
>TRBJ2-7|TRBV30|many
AWSVRYEQY
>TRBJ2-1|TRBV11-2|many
ASSLIDNEQF
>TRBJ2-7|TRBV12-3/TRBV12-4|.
ASSLYRHVPWEQY
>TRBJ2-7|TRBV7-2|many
ASSPGTSGPIFYEQY
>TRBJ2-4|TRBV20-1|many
SAPGQGVENIQY
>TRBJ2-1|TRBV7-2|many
ASSSLGLAGGPVLGNEQF
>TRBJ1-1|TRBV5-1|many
ASSWTGPVEAF